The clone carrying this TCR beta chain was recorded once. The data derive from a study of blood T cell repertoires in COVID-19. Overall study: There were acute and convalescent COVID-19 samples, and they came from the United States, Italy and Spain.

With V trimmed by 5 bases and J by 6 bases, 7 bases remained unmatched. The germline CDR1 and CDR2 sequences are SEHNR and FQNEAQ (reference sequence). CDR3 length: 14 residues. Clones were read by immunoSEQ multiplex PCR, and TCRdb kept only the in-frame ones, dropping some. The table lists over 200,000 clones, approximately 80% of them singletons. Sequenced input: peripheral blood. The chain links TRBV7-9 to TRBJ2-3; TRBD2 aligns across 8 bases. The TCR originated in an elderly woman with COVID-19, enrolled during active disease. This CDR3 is CASSRGLDWDTQYF. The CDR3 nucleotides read TGTGCCAGCAGCCGGGGACTAGATTGGGATACGCAGTATTTT.